This T cell receptor (beta chain) was sequenced in a study of T cell responses to AZD1222 COVID-19 vaccine. Whole-study findings and limits: Clonal diversity was possibly underestimated, and white British individuals and females predominated among donors. Elevations in Spike-specific TCR breadth and depth followed administration of two AZD1222 doses. Repertoire sampling was restricted to post-peak T cell response timepoints. Baseline seropositivity characterized only a handful of AZD1222 recipients.

To note about this clone: Its antigen is undetermined.

Data came from immunoSEQ multiplex PCR; TCRdb stores just in-frame clones and leaves some out. The data hold 120,000 or so clones, with around 89% observed a single time. Germline CDR1 and CDR2: MNHEY and SMNVEV (reference sequence). This CDR3 is built from 18 residues. The J segment lost 7 bases and the V segment lost 2 bases, leaving 17 bases of the junction unmatched. The TCR was taken from an adult in good health. The starting material was peripheral blood, obtained on day 0 of MenACWY control vaccination. The rearrangement links TRBV27 to TRBJ2-1, with TRBD2 matching 7 bases. CDR3 protein: CASSLRRPPAGVRNEQFF. The CDR3 region has the DNA TGTGCCAGCAGTTTACGGCGGCCCCCCGCGGGAGTGAGAAATGAGCAGTTCTTC.